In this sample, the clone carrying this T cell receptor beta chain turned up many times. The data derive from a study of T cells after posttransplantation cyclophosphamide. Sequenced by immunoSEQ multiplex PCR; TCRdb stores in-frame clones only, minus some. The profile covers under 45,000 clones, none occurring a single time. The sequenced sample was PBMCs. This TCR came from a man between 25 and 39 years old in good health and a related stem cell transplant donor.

The CDR3 region is CASSEGDHSSYEQYF. The CDR3 bases are TGTGCCAGTAGTGAGGGGGACCACAGCTCCTACGAGCAGTACTTC. The chain uses TRBV19 and TRBJ2-7; D is possibly TRBD1 (6 bases). V was pared by 5 bases and J by 0 bases, with 14 bases between. Germline-derived CDR1 and CDR2 are LNHDA and SQIVND (reference sequence). The CDR3 has 15 residues.